Listed here are 5 T cell receptor beta chains from one sample, sequenced in a study of blood T cell repertoires in COVID-19. Assay used: immunoSEQ multiplex PCR; TCRdb lists only in-frame clones, some missing. The sample has about 280,000 clones, about 85% seen once. Material for sequencing was PBMCs or T cells enriched from blood (not recorded which). These receptors all come from a woman aged 50 to 60 who had recovered from COVID-19.

The CDR3 region is CASSPGQYNEQFF. CDR3 nucleotides: TGTGCCAGTAGTCCCGGACAGTACAATGAGCAGTTCTTC. J is TRBJ2-1 and V is TRBV19, with D tentatively TRBD1 (6 bases). The CDR3 covers 13 residues. Trimming left V 5 bases short and J 4 bases short, with 9 bases between. Germline V gives CDR1 LNHDA, CDR2 SQIVND (reference sequence).

Points on this clone: An end of the junction does not agree with germline; a read error may underlie this. Other DNA sequences from this sample encode an identical CDR3 as well. The J gene is TRBJ2-2, the V gene TRBV27; D is possibly TRBD1 (5 bases). The germline gives CDR1 MNHEY, CDR2 SMNVEV (reference sequence). This CDR3 contains 16 residues. CDR3: CASSLSGQGGTGELFF. DNA of the CDR3: TGTGCCAGCAGTCTATCAGGGCAGGGTGGCACCGGGGAGCTGTTTTTT.

The genes are TRBV7-2 and TRBJ1-4; 10 bases fit TRBD1. The CDR3 has 16 residues. With V trimmed by 1 base and J by 3 bases, 2 bases remained unmatched. Per germline, CDR1 SGHTA and CDR2 FQGNSA. In nucleotides, the CDR3 is TGTGCCAGCAGCTTAGATGGGACAGGGGCTAATGAAAAACTGTTTTTT. Its translation: CASSLDGTGANEKLFF.

The chain uses TRBV6-5 and TRBJ2-5; D unresolved. The CDR3 is 14 amino acids. The V and J ends lost 2 bases and 1 base respectively, with 8 bases between them. CDR1 is MNHEY, CDR2 SVGAGI, per germline. CDR3 bases: TGTGCCAGCAGTTACGCAGATTCCCAAGAGACCCAGTACTTC. The encoded protein is CASSYADSQETQYF.

This clone showed up just once. The V and J genes are TRBV5-1 and TRBJ1-1; 8 nucleotides line up with TRBD1. The CDR3 totals 16 residues. V shed 0 bases and J 1 base; nucleotides not matched to a gene: 5. Germline values: CDR1 SGHRS, CDR2 YFSETQ. This CDR3 reads CASSLAPGQANTEAFF. The CDR3 coding sequence is TGCGCCAGCAGCTTGGCCCCGGGACAGGCGAACACTGAAGCTTTCTTT.